This entry lists 31 T cell receptor beta chains sequenced from one sample in a study of blood T cell repertoires in COVID-19. Libraries were prepared by immunoSEQ multiplex PCR; TCRdb keeps only in-frame clonotypes and omits some of them. The sample records about 350,000 clones, over 80% being singletons. Source material: peripheral blood. The receptor set was obtained from a man younger than 40 with COVID-19, enrolled during active disease.

The V call is TRBV7-9, the J call TRBJ1-2; unclear D gene. Trimming shortened V by 4 bases and J by 3 bases, and 12 bases separated the two germline ends. There are 14 residues in the CDR3. Germline V gene data show CDR1 as SEHNR and CDR2 as FQNEAQ (reference sequence). The CDR3 DNA follows: TGTGCCAGCAGCTCATTTCCCCTAGACTATGGCTACACCTTC. This sequence encodes CASSSFPLDYGYTF.

The chain couples TRBV9 to TRBJ2-7; a possible D gene is TRBD1 (7 bases). The CDR3 length is 15 residues. The V end was cut by 4 bases, the J end by 2 bases, with 16 bases between. Germline V gives CDR1 SGDLS, CDR2 YYNGEE. CDR3 residues: CASSLRAGGPYEQYF. CDR3 in DNA: TGTGCCAGCAGCTTAAGAGCAGGGGGGCCCTACGAGCAGTACTTC.

This CDR3 reads CASSLGTSGGAGIQETQYF. Written as DNA, the CDR3 is TGCGCCAGCAGCTTGGGGACTAGCGGGGGGGCTGGGATTCAAGAGACCCAGTACTTC. The chain has TRBV5-1 and TRBJ2-5; 15 positions match TRBD2. Trimming took 0 bases from V and 2 from J; bases not matched to a gene: 8. CDR3 length: 19 amino acids. Germline V lookup: CDR1 SGHRS, CDR2 YFSETQ.

V and J are TRBV18 and TRBJ1-5; weak D call: TRBD1 (6 bases). Trimming took off 2 bases at V and 2 bases at J, with 22 bases between the two ends. From germline, CDR1 is KGHSH and CDR2 LQKENI. This CDR3 contains 19 residues. The CDR3 bases are TGTGCCAGCTCACCATCGTCACAGGGTGGGTCATTAGGCAATCAGCCCCAGCATTTT. Translating it yields CASSPSSQGGSLGNQPQHF.

V usage is TRBV5-4 and J usage is TRBJ1-2; D gene uncertain. In germline, CDR1 is SGHNT, CDR2 YYREEE (reference sequence). The CDR3 sequence is 14 residues long. V dropped 4 bases and J dropped 0 bases, with 10 bases sitting between them. DNA of the CDR3: TGTGCCAGCAGCCCCCGGACTACTAACTATGGCTACACCTTC. This gives the protein CASSPRTTNYGYTF. The variable domain in full, completed from reference TRBV5-4 and TRBJ1-2, reads ETGVTQSPTHLIKTRGQQVTLRCSSQSGHNTVSWYQQALGQGPQFIFQYYREEENGRGNFPPRFSGLQFPNYSSELNVNALELDDSALYLCASSPRTTNYGYTFGSGTRLTVV.

This clone was seen only once. J is TRBJ1-6 and V is TRBV6-1, with D possibly TRBD1 on 5 matching bases. The CDR3 spans 12 residues. Germline V gene data show CDR1 as MNHNS and CDR2 as SASEGT. Trimming removed 2 bases from V and 9 bases from J, with 5 bases in between. CDR3 residues: CASSERGSPLHF. The CDR3 DNA reads as TGTGCCAGCAGTGAAAGGGGTTCACCCCTCCACTTT.

J is TRBJ2-7 and V is TRBV9; 8 bases map to TRBD2. The CDR3 has 14 amino acids. With 3 bases clipped from V and 2 bases from J, the junction kept 4 bases outside the gene matches. The V gene's germline CDR1 is SGDLS and CDR2 YYNGEE. The CDR3 loop reads CASSEGGRPYEQYF. In DNA, the CDR3 is TGTGCCAGCAGCGAAGGCGGGAGGCCCTACGAGCAGTACTTC.

This clone has a single count. The rearrangement links TRBV5-1 to TRBJ2-1; D possibly corresponds to TRBD1 (5 bases). The V end lost 4 bases, the J end lost 9 bases, and 20 bases lay between the germline ends. CDR3 size: 15 residues. Germline-derived CDR1 and CDR2 are SGHRS and YFSETQ. This CDR3 is CASSTTTPDSGEQFF. DNA of the CDR3: TGCGCCAGCAGCACGACCACCCCTGACAGTGGTGAGCAGTTCTTC.

For this clone: The junction shows a germline mismatch at one end, possibly a read error. The chain couples TRBV12-5 to TRBJ1-3, with D unclear. This CDR3 contains 11 residues. Germline V gene lookup returns CDR1 LGHNT and CDR2 FRNRAP. The CDR3 spells CASGLSGGSHF. The DNA for the CDR3 is TGTGCTAGTGGTTTGAGTGGAGGGTCCCATTTT.

The chain couples TRBV5-1 to TRBJ1-1, with TRBD1 matching over 9 bases. In germline, CDR1 is SGHRS, CDR2 YFSETQ. Trimming removed 0 bases from V and 10 bases from J; junction bases left unmatched: 4. This CDR3 is built from 13 residues. This CDR3 is CASSLDRGRLAFF. The CDR3 nucleotides read TGCGCCAGCAGCTTGGACAGGGGGCGACTAGCTTTCTTT.

This clone was observed once. The rearrangement uses TRBV2 and TRBJ1-2; TRBD1 matches at 8 bases. CDR3 length: 14 residues. After removal of 6 bases from V and 8 bases from J, the junction contained 11 bases not matched to a gene. In germline, CDR1 is SNHLY, CDR2 FYNNEI. CDR3 sequence (DNA): TGTGCCAGCAGCCCCGACGACAGGGGCGGAGGCTACACCTTC. As protein: CASSPDDRGGGYTF.

V and J are TRBV4-1 and TRBJ1-2, with 9 bases that match TRBD1. With 4 bases clipped from V and 9 bases from J, the junction kept 12 bases outside the gene matches. Germline CDR1 and CDR2: MGHRA and YSYEKL. This CDR3 has 15 residues. The CDR3 DNA follows: TGCGCCAGCAGCCCCAGAAGCGGGGACAGGGAGCGCTACACCTTC. Residues: CASSPRSGDRERYTF.

This rearrangement joins TRBV7-9 to TRBJ1-5; TRBD1 might be the D (6 bases). The CDR3 has 12 amino acids. The V end was cut by 8 bases, the J end by 4 bases, with 9 bases between. Germline V gives CDR1 SEHNR, CDR2 FQNEAQ (reference sequence). CDR3 amino acids: CASGQINQPQHF. In nucleotides, the CDR3 is TGTGCCAGCGGACAGATTAATCAGCCCCAGCATTTT.

The rearrangement uses TRBV7-6 and TRBJ2-1; 9 positions match TRBD2. Germline CDR1 SGHVS, CDR2 FNYEAQ. V gave up 2 bases and J gave up 4 bases; unmatched junction bases: 6. This CDR3 is built from 16 residues. Here the CDR3 DNA reads TGTGCCAGCAGCTTATCCAGCGGGGGGAAGTACAATGAGCAGTTCTTC. It is translated as CASSLSSGGKYNEQFF.

The rearrangement uses TRBV11-2 and TRBJ1-1; tentative D call: TRBD1 (6 bases). CDR1 and CDR2 (germline): SGHAT, FQNNGV. The CDR3 has 15 amino acids. V dropped 0 bases and J dropped 2 bases, with 10 bases sitting between them. The CDR3 sequence: CASSLEGARNTEAFF. For the CDR3, the DNA is TGTGCCAGCAGCTTAGAGGGGGCGCGTAACACTGAAGCTTTCTTT.

This clone was counted a few times. The chain carries TRBV28 and TRBJ2-2; D may be TRBD2 (6 bases). The CDR3 spans 13 residues. CDR1 and CDR2 (germline): MDHEN, SYDVKM. V was cut by 10 bases and J by 4 bases, with 13 bases left in between. Here the CDR3 reads CATGGPVTGELFF. The CDR3 nucleotides read TGTGCCACCGGAGGGCCGGTCACCGGGGAGCTGTTTTTT.

This sequence joins TRBV11-3 and TRBJ2-7; D might be TRBD1 (6 bases). From germline, CDR1 is SGHNT and CDR2 YENEEA. The CDR3 runs 15 residues. Trimming removed 3 bases from V and 0 bases from J, with 12 bases in between. The CDR3 DNA follows: TGTGCCAGCAGCTTGGGGCAGGGGTCCTCCTACGAGCAGTACTTC. Protein product: CASSLGQGSSYEQYF.

This clone was detected only a few times. The chain uses TRBV19 and TRBJ1-3, with 7 bases aligning to TRBD1. Germline trimming cut 7 bases from V and 0 bases from J; bases unmatched to any gene: 9. The germline gives CDR1 LNHDA, CDR2 SQIVND (reference sequence). The CDR3 has 16 residues. DNA for the CDR3: TGTGCCAGTAAGGCGAGGGGACAGAGCTCTGGAAACACCATATATTTT. Its protein is CASKARGQSSGNTIYF.

The J gene is TRBJ2-2, the V gene TRBV5-1; 11 positions agree with TRBD2. The CDR3 consists of 15 residues. Germline V gene lookup returns CDR1 SGHRS and CDR2 YFSETQ. J gave up 8 bases and V 0 bases, and 3 bases lay outside the gene matches. DNA of the CDR3: TGCGCCAGCAGCTTGGCCCTAGCGGGAGGAGGGGAGCTGTTTTTT. It translates to CASSLALAGGGELFF.

The gene calls are TRBV6-6 and TRBJ2-1, with a weak D call TRBD1 (6 bases). Trimming removed 6 bases from V and 2 bases from J, with 14 bases in between. This CDR3 is built from 15 residues. CDR1 MNHNY and CDR2 SVGAGI come from the germline V gene (reference sequence). The CDR3 loop is CASRPMGDTYNEQFF. The CDR3 coding sequence is TGTGCCAGCAGACCCATGGGGGACACCTACAATGAGCAGTTCTTC.

The chain has TRBV19 and TRBJ2-7; possible D gene TRBD2, 6 bases. The CDR3 totals 15 residues. Germline lookup yields CDR1 LNHDA and CDR2 SQIVND (reference sequence). V lost 5 bases, J lost 3 bases, and 17 bases lay in between. The CDR3 spells CASSVQSGLLYEQYF. The CDR3 coding sequence is TGTGCCAGTAGTGTCCAATCGGGACTTCTCTACGAGCAGTACTTC.

V and J are TRBV19 and TRBJ1-2, with D possibly matching TRBD1 (5 bases). This CDR3 has 13 amino acids. Between the trimmed V and J ends, which lost 5 bases and 2 bases, there was a span of 9 bases. Per the germline V gene, CDR1 is LNHDA and CDR2 is SQIVND (reference sequence). CDR3 DNA: TGTGCCAGTAGTGTGGGGCTGAACTATGGCTACACCTTC. Translation: CASSVGLNYGYTF.

The V call is TRBV9, the J call TRBJ2-2; no reliable D call. V was pared by 3 bases and J by 9 bases, with 12 bases between. The CDR3 has 13 residues. Germline V gene lookup returns CDR1 SGDLS and CDR2 YYNGEE. CDR3 sequence (DNA): TGTGCCAGCAGCGCCCTGGTGCGTAGGGAGCTGTTTTTT. Translation gives CASSALVRRELFF.

The chain joins TRBV12-3 or TRBV12-4 to TRBJ1-2; D is perhaps TRBD1 (6 bases). The CDR3 sequence is 13 residues long. Trimming took off 5 bases at V and 8 bases at J, with 15 bases between the two ends. The CDR3 coding sequence is TGTGCCAGCAGTCAACAGGGAATTGGCGGCTACACCTTC. The encoded protein is CASSQQGIGGYTF.

This chain uses TRBV19 with TRBJ1-1, with D perhaps TRBD1 (5 bases). CDR3 length equals 16 residues. The germline gives CDR1 LNHDA, CDR2 SQIVND (reference sequence). V was shortened by 4 bases and J by 0 bases, with 15 bases between the two germline ends. The CDR3 DNA reads as TGTGCCAGTAGTAATTTACCCGGGACTCTGAACACTGAAGCTTTCTTT. This sequence encodes CASSNLPGTLNTEAFF. Using reference TRBV19 and TRBJ1-1 for the parts outside the CDR3, the full variable domain is DGGITQSPKYLFRKEGQNVTLSCEQNLNHDAMYWYRQDPGQGLRLIYYSQIVNDFQKGDIAEGYSVSREKKESFPLTVTSAQKNPTAFYLCASSNLPGTLNTEAFFGQGTRLTVV.

This rearrangement joins TRBV7-2 to TRBJ1-6; the D is unclear. V was pared by 5 bases and J by 4 bases, with 12 bases between. The CDR3 totals 15 residues. The germline CDR1 and CDR2 sequences are SGHTA and FQGNSA. The CDR3 DNA reads TGTGCCAGCAGCAGTAAACCAGGATATAATTCACCCCTCCACTTT. It encodes CASSSKPGYNSPLHF.

This chain joins TRBV19 and TRBJ2-6; TRBD1 is a possible D gene (5 bases). V lost 3 bases and J 2 bases, leaving 23 bases between the germline ends. Germline assignment: CDR1 LNHDA and CDR2 SQIVND (reference sequence). The CDR3 has 20 residues. This CDR3 reads CASSIARQGRRTPGANVLTF. For the CDR3, the DNA is TGTGCCAGTAGTATTGCCAGGCAGGGCAGAAGAACACCTGGGGCCAACGTCCTGACTTTC.

The chain joins TRBV5-8 to TRBJ1-1; a possible D gene is TRBD1 (6 bases). Germline V gene data show CDR1 as SGHTS and CDR2 as YDEGEE. Trimming pared 2 bases from V and 3 bases from J, leaving 11 bases between. CDR3 length: 14 residues. The CDR3 spells CASSLQGADTEAFF. The CDR3 DNA sequence: TGTGCCAGCAGCTTACAGGGAGCGGACACTGAAGCTTTCTTT.

This clone was observed a single time. This chain connects TRBV29-1 to TRBJ2-3; weak D call: TRBD1 (5 bases). Trimming removed 4 bases at V and 0 bases at J, with 14 bases between. Per the germline V gene, CDR1 is SQVTM and CDR2 is ANQGSEA. The CDR3 runs 15 residues. The CDR3 spells CSVARTRTSTDTQYF. The CDR3, as DNA: TGCAGCGTTGCCCGGACACGAACGAGCACAGATACGCAGTATTTT.

This chain links TRBV5-5 with TRBJ1-2, with D possibly TRBD1 on 6 matching bases. Trimming left V 4 bases short and J 1 base short, with 14 bases between. Germline CDR1 reads SGHKS; CDR2 reads YYEKEE (reference sequence). The length of the CDR3 is 15 residues. This CDR3 is CASSTAQGGNYGYTF. The CDR3 DNA sequence: TGTGCCAGCAGCACCGCTCAAGGGGGTAACTATGGCTACACCTTC.

This rearrangement joins TRBV6-5 to TRBJ1-4; D is possibly TRBD1 (5 bases). Trimming took off 4 bases at V and 12 bases at J, with 21 bases between the two ends. CDR1 is MNHEY and CDR2 is SVGAGI in the germline V gene. The CDR3 covers 15 residues. The CDR3 DNA reads TGTGCCAGCAGTTTTCGTGGACTCGCCCCGGGGGAACTGTTTTTT. Translated: CASSFRGLAPGELFF.